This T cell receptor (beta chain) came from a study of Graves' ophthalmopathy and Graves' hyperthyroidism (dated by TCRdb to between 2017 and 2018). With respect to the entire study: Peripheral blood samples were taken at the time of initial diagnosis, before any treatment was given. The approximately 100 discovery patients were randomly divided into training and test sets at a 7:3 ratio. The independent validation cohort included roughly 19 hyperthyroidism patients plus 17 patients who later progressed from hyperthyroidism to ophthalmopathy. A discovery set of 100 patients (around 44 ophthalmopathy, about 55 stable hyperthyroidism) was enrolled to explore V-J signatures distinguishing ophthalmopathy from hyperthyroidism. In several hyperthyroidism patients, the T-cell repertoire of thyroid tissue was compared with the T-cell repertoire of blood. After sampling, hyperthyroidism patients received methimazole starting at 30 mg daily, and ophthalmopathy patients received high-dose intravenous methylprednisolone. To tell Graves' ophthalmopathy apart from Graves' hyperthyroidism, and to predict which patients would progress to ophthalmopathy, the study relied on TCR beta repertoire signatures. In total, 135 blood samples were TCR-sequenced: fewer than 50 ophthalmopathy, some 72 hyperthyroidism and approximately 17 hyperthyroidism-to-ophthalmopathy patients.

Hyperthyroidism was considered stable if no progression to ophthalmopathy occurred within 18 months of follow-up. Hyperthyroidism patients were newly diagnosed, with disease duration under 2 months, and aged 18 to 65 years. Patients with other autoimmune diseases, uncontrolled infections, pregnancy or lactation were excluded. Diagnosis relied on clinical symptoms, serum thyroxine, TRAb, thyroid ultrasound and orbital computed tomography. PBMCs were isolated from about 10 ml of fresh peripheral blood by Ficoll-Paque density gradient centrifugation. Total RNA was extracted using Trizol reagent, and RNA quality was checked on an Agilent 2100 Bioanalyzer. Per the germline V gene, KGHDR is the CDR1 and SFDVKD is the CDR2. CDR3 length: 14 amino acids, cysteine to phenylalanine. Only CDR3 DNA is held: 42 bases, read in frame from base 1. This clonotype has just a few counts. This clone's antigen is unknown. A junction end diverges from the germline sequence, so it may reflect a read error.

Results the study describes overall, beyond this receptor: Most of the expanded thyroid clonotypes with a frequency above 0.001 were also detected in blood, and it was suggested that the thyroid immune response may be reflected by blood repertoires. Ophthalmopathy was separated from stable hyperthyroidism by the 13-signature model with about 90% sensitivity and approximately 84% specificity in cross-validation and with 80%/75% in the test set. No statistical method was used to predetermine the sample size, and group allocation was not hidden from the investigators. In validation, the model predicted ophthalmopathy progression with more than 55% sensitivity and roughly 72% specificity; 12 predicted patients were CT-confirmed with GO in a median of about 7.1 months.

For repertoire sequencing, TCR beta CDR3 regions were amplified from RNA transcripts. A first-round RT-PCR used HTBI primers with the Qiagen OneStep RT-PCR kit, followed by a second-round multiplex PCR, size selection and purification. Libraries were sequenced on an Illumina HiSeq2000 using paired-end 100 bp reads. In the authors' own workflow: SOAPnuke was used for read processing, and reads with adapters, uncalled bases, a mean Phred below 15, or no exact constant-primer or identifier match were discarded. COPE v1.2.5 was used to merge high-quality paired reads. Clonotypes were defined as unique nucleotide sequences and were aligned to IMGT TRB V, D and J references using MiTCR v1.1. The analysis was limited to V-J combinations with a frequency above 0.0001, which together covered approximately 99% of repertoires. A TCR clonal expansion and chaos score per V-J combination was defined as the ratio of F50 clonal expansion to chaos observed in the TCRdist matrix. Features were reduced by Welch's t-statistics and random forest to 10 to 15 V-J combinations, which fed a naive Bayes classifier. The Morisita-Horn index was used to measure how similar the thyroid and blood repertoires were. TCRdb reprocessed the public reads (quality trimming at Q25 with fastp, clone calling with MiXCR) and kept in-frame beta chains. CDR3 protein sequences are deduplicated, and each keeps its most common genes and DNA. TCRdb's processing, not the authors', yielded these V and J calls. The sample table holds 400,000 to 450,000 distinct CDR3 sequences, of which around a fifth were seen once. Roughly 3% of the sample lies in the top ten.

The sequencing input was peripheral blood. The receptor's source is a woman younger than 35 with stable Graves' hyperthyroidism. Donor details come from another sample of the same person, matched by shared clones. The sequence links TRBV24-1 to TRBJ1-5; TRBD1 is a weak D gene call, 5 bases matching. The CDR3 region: CATSSDISNQPQHF. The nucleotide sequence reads TGTGCCACCAGTTCGGACATTAGCAATCAGCCTCAGCATTTT.